This T cell receptor beta chain emerged from a study of blood T cell repertoires in COVID-19. A single count supports this clone. Here immunoSEQ multiplex PCR was the method, and the copy in TCRdb shows in-frame clones only, minus some. Of about 27,000 clones in the sample, roughly 84% were seen once. V shed 2 bases and J shed 11 bases, with 17 bases lying between them. The CDR3 runs 14 residues. CDR1 is KGHSH, CDR2 LQKENI, per germline. The chain employs TRBV18 and TRBJ2-3; possible D gene TRBD2, 5 bases. This receptor was taken from a man aged 50 or older with active COVID-19. Sequenced sample: peripheral blood. The CDR3 sequence: CASSPAYGVAGQYF. The CDR3, as DNA: TGTGCCAGCTCACCAGCTTACGGGGTCGCCGGGCAGTATTTT.